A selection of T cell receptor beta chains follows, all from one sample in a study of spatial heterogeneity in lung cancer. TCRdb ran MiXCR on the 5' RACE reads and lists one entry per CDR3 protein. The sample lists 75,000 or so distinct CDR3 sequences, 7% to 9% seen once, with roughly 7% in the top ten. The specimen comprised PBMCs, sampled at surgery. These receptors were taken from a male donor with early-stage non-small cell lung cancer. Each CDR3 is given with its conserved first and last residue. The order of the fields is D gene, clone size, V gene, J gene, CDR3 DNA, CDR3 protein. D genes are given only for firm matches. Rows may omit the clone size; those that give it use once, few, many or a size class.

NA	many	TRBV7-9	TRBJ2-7	TGTGCCAGCAGCTTTGTACCTTCCTACGAGCAGTACTTC	CASSFVPSYEQYF
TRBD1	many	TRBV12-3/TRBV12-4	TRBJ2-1	TGTGCCAGCAGTTTCAGGATAGGACAGGGTGGGCAGTTCTTC	CASSFRIGQGGQFF
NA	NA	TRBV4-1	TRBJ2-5	TGCGCCAGCAGCCAAGGGGAGGGGGAAGAGACCCAGTACTTC	CASSQGEGEETQYF
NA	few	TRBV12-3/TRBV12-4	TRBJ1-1	TGTGCCAGCAGTTTGACGGAAGCTTTTGAAGCTTTCTTT	CASSLTEAFEAFF
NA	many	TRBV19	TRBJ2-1	TGTGCCAGTAGTATACCAGTGTACAATGAGCAGTTCTTC	CASSIPVYNEQFF
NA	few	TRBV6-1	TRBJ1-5	TGTGCCAGCAGGGAGGGAAGTCAGCCCCAGCATTTT	CASREGSQPQHF
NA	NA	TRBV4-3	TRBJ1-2	TGCGCCAGCAGCCAAGCCGGTCTGGCAAACTATGGCTACACCTTC	CASSQAGLANYGYTF
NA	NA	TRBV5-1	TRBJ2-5	TGCGCCAGCAGCATGGACAGGACCCAGTACTTC	CASSMDRTQYF
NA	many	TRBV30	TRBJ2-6	TGTGCCTGGACCCCTCTCGGTCGGGCTGGGGCCAACGTCCTGACTTTC	CAWTPLGRAGANVLTF
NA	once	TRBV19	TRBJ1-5	TGTGCCAGTAGTACCTCTCGGACAAATAGCAATCAGCCCCAGCATTTT	CASSTSRTNSNQPQHF
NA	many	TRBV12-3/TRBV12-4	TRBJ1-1	TGTGCCAGCAGTCAATACAGGGATATTGAAGCTTTCTTT	CASSQYRDIEAFF
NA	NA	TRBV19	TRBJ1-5	TGTGCCAGTATCATAGACAGGTTTAGCAATCAGCCCCAGCATTTT	CASIIDRFSNQPQHF
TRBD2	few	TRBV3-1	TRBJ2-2	TGTGCCAGCAGCCAGGGACTAGCGTCGAACACCGGGGAGCTGTTTTTT	CASSQGLASNTGELFF
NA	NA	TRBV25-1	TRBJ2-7	TGTGCCAGCAGTGGGGCAGGGGTGAGCTACGAGCAGTACTTC	CASSGAGVSYEQYF
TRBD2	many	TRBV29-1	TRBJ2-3	TGCAGCGTTGAAGGGCGACTAGCGGGCACAGATACGCAGTATTTT	CSVEGRLAGTDTQYF
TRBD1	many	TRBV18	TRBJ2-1	TGTGCCAGCTCACTATCCAGGGGGCGAACTTTATACAATGAGCAGTTCTTC	CASSLSRGRTLYNEQFF
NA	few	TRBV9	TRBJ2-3	TGTGCCAGCGCGGGTAGCGGCATCACAGATACGCAGTATTTT	CASAGSGITDTQYF
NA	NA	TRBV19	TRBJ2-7	TGTGCCAGTAGTATGGGTCGGTCCTACGAGCAGTACTTC	CASSMGRSYEQYF
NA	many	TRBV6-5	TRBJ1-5	TGTGCCAGCAGCCCAAATAGCAATCAGCCCCAGCATTTT	CASSPNSNQPQHF
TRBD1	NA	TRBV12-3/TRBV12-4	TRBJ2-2	TGTGCCACCGGACAGGGGAGGCCCGGGGAGCTGTTTTTT	CATGQGRPGELFF
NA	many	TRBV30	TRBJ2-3	TGTGCCTGGAGGGGGGGTTTTGGCCCCACAGATACGCAGTATTTT	CAWRGGFGPTDTQYF
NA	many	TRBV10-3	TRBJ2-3	TGTGCCATCAGTGACAAGGGGATTGAGGATACGCAGTATTTT	CAISDKGIEDTQYF
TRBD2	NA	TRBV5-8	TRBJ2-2	TGTGCCAGCAGCTTGGGACTAGCGGAGGTCGCGAACACCGGGGAGCTGTTTTTT	CASSLGLAEVANTGELFF
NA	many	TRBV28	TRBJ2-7	TGTGCCAGCAGCCACCCCTACGAGCAGTACTTC	CASSHPYEQYF
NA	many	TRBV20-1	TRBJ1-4	TGCAGTGCAGTCCTGACAGGCACTAATGAAAAACTGTTTTTT	CSAVLTGTNEKLFF
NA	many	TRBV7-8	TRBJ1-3	TGTGCCAGCAGCCCCCTCCGGGGGCGCGGAAACACCATATATTTT	CASSPLRGRGNTIYF
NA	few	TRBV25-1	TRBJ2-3	TGTGCCAGCAGTGAATATATTGCGGGAACAGATACGCAGTATTTT	CASSEYIAGTDTQYF